A single sample is the source of the 28 T cell receptor beta chains below, sequenced in a study of cytomegalovirus exposure and HLA in healthy donors. A multiplex PCR was run with 60 Vbeta primers and 13 Jbeta primers. Using immunoSEQ multiplex PCR, the repertoire was profiled, and TCRdb retains in-frame clones only, with some absent. The top ten clones hold roughly 1.3% of a sample with about 160,000 clones, just under 80% of them seen once. The sample comprised PBMCs. These receptors were collected from a woman between 45 and 60 years old in good health and CMV-seronegative.

CDR3 sequence reads: CASSSSGRADTQYF. In DNA form, the CDR3 reads TGTGCCAGCAGTTCTAGCGGGAGGGCAGATACGCAGTATTTT. This rearrangement joins TRBV7-3 to TRBJ2-3; 12 positions match TRBD2. V gave up 6 bases and J gave up 4 bases; unmatched junction bases: 2. Per germline, CDR1 SGHTA and CDR2 FQGTGA. This CDR3 is 14 amino acids long.

The gene calls are TRBV9 and TRBJ2-7, with D perhaps TRBD1 (6 bases). CDR1 and CDR2 from the germline V gene are SGDLS and YYNGEE. The CDR3 consists of 15 residues. Trimming removed 3 bases at V and 3 bases at J, with 16 bases between. The CDR3 reads CASSEGLQGYYEQYF. The CDR3 DNA follows: TGTGCCAGCAGCGAGGGGTTACAGGGTTACTACGAGCAGTACTTC.

The chain carries TRBV28 and TRBJ2-7; 8 bases line up with TRBD1. CDR1 is MDHEN and CDR2 is SYDVKM in the germline V gene. The V and J ends lost 5 bases and 0 bases, in that order; junction bases with no gene match: 6. The CDR3 sequence is 15 residues long. The CDR3 loop is CASSGLGQASYEQYF. For the CDR3, the DNA is TGTGCCAGCAGTGGACTGGGACAGGCCTCCTACGAGCAGTACTTC.

This clone appeared once. The V gene is TRBV5-1, the J gene TRBJ2-1; 8 bases line up with TRBD2. The CDR3 consists of 17 residues. Trimming at V came to 0 bases and at J to 7 bases, leaving 12 bases not matched to a gene. Germline-derived CDR1 and CDR2 are SGHRS and YFSETQ. CDR3 DNA sequence: TGCGCCAGCAGCTTGGCTGTTTCCGGGAGGGCCGGGAATGAGCAGTTCTTC. This translates into CASSLAVSGRAGNEQFF.

V usage is TRBV7-2 and J usage is TRBJ1-3; no reliable D call. Per germline, CDR1 SGHTA and CDR2 FQGNSA. V dropped 1 base and J dropped 0 bases, with 7 bases sitting between them. The CDR3 is made up of 15 amino acids. CDR3 sequence (DNA): TGTGCCAGCAGCTTAGGGGCGTCCTCTGGAAACACCATATATTTT. Translating it yields CASSLGASSGNTIYF.

The chain couples TRBV10-3 to TRBJ2-2; 11 bases map to TRBD1. Per the germline V gene, CDR1 is ENHRY and CDR2 is SYGVKD. The CDR3 has 14 residues. V was clipped by 7 bases and J by 6 bases; unmatched bases: 4. The CDR3 is CAIKGTGGAGELFF. Written as DNA, the CDR3 is TGTGCCATCAAGGGGACAGGGGGGGCCGGGGAGCTGTTTTTT.

The chain has TRBV11-2 and TRBJ1-6; no reliable D call. The ends were cut back, 3 bases at V and 0 bases at J, with 9 bases in the middle. This CDR3 region has 16 residues. Germline lookup yields CDR1 SGHAT and CDR2 FQNNGV. The CDR3 nucleotides are TGTGCCAGCAGCTTCTTGGGGAGCTCCTATAATTCACCCCTCCACTTT. It encodes CASSFLGSSYNSPLHF.

This chain links TRBV6-5 with TRBJ1-3, with 7 bases fitting TRBD1. J lost 6 bases, V lost 6 bases, and 8 bases had no gene match. The CDR3 covers 14 residues. Germline CDR1 MNHEY, CDR2 SVGAGI. DNA of the CDR3: TGTGCCAGCAGCTCCGCCGACAGGGTAAACACCATATATTTT. Translation gives CASSSADRVNTIYF.

V gene TRBV7-9 combines with J gene TRBJ2-2; D is undetermined. Trimming removed 5 bases at V and 0 bases at J, with 10 bases between. CDR1 and CDR2 from the germline V gene are SEHNR and FQNEAQ (reference sequence). The CDR3 contains 15 residues. Here the CDR3 DNA reads TGTGCCAGCAGCCCCCCAGACACGAACACCGGGGAGCTGTTTTTT. As protein: CASSPPDTNTGELFF.

The chain combines TRBV5-1 with TRBJ2-5; D may be TRBD1 (7 bases). The better agreement between TRBJ2-7 and the DNA end casts doubt on the J call. The CDR3 has 13 amino acids. Germline assignment: CDR1 SGHRS and CDR2 YFSETQ. Here the CDR3 reads CASSWRDSLEQYF. The CDR3 region has the DNA TGCGCCAGCAGCTGGAGGGACAGCCTCGAGCAGTACTTC.

CDR3 protein: CATSRTYQGYDEQFF. CDR3 coding DNA: TGTGCCACCAGCAGAACCTACCAGGGGTACGATGAGCAGTTCTTC. This chain links TRBV15 with TRBJ2-1, with D possibly being TRBD1 (6 bases). This CDR3 comprises 15 residues. Germline loops: CDR1 LNHNV, CDR2 YYDKDF (reference sequence). Trimming removed 2 bases at V and 8 bases at J, with 16 bases between.

The rearrangement uses TRBV15 and TRBJ1-5, with 11 bases that match TRBD1. CDR3 length equals 16 residues. V dropped 4 bases and J dropped 6; count of bases not matched to a gene: 8. Per the germline V gene, CDR1 is LNHNV and CDR2 is YYDKDF (reference sequence). The CDR3 nucleotides are TGTGCCACCAGCATCGGGGGGACAGGGGGTTTTCAGCCCCAGCATTTT. This sequence encodes CATSIGGTGGFQPQHF.

The V and J genes are TRBV19 and TRBJ2-7; D possibly corresponds to TRBD1 (5 bases). The CDR3 consists of 18 residues. The germline V and J ends were trimmed by 2 bases and 3 bases, with 23 bases remaining between them. The germline V gene encodes CDR1 LNHDA and CDR2 SQIVND (reference sequence). The CDR3 loop is CASSIRPAVGKGHYEQYF. The CDR3 DNA is TGTGCCAGTAGTATACGCCCGGCAGTTGGTAAAGGACACTACGAGCAGTACTTC.

The chain joins TRBV4-3 to TRBJ1-2, with 7 bases lining up with TRBD1. Germline loops: CDR1 LGHNA, CDR2 YSLEER. Trimming cost V 2 bases and J 6 bases; bases outside gene matches: 9. There are 15 residues in the CDR3. CDR3 residues: CASSQMTTGRNGYTF. CDR3 nucleotides: TGCGCCAGCAGCCAAATGACGACAGGGAGAAATGGCTACACCTTC.

The V and J genes are TRBV2 and TRBJ1-1; the D is unclear. The CDR3 sequence is 15 residues long. Germline V gene data show CDR1 as SNHLY and CDR2 as FYNNEI. Trimming left V 7 bases short and J 0 bases short, with 15 bases between. For the CDR3, the DNA is TGTGCCAGCAAGCGGGCAGAACTCATGAACACTGAAGCTTTCTTT. Protein product: CASKRAELMNTEAFF.

A remark on this clone: The junction does not match germline at one end; this may be a read error. The rearrangement links TRBV4-1 to TRBJ1-1; 7 bases map to TRBD1. Germline assignment: CDR1 MGHRA and CDR2 YSYEKL. The CDR3 spans 14 residues. The CDR3, as DNA: TGCGCCAGCGGCCAAACAGGGGCGTGGGATGAAGCTTTCTTT. It translates to CASGQTGAWDEAFF.

With regard to this clone: The sample carries other DNA sequences with the same CDR3. The CDR3 DNA reads TGCGCCAGCAGCCATAGGGAGGGGCAGGGACGAGCTTTCTTT. Amino acids: CASSHREGQGRAFF. The rearrangement links TRBV4-3 to TRBJ1-1, with D tentatively TRBD1 (5 bases). Deletions cut 3 bases from V and 10 bases from J, with 18 bases between. The CDR3 sequence is 14 residues long. Germline CDR1 reads LGHNA; CDR2 reads YSLEER.

V and J are TRBV7-2 and TRBJ1-5; D ambiguous. CDR3 length: 13 amino acids. V lost 4 bases, J lost 6 bases, and 10 bases lay in between. Germline CDR1 is SGHTA and CDR2 is FQGNSA. The CDR3 DNA reads TGTGCCAGCAGCTCCGAGCTCGGTCAGCCCCAGCATTTT. Amino acid sequence: CASSSELGQPQHF.

V is TRBV5-4 and J is TRBJ2-5, with D perhaps matching TRBD2 (6 bases). This CDR3 region has 15 residues. Germline V gives CDR1 SGHNT, CDR2 YYREEE (reference sequence). V lost 4 bases and J 2 bases, leaving 15 bases between the germline ends. The CDR3: CASSTAVAAQETQYF. CDR3 nucleotide sequence: TGTGCCAGCAGCACGGCGGTAGCGGCTCAAGAGACCCAGTACTTC.

The rearrangement joins TRBV7-2 to TRBJ1-2, with unresolved D. This CDR3 has 13 amino acids. Trimming shortened V by 2 bases and J by 8 bases, and 12 bases separated the two germline ends. Per the germline V gene, CDR1 is SGHTA and CDR2 is FQGNSA. Written as DNA, the CDR3 is TGTGCCAGCAGCTTACACCAGCTAGGAGGCTACACCTTC. Amino acids: CASSLHQLGGYTF.

This rearrangement joins TRBV10-3 to TRBJ1-4, with D hard to call. The CDR3 contains 15 residues. Trimming took off 4 bases at V and 0 bases at J, with 9 bases between the two ends. From germline, CDR1 is ENHRY and CDR2 SYGVKD. The chain's CDR3 is CAISGEGTTNEKLFF. CDR3 nucleotide sequence: TGTGCCATCAGTGGGGAGGGTACAACTAATGAAAAACTGTTTTTT.

The chain recombines TRBV7-2 with TRBJ2-7, with 10 bases that match TRBD2. The CDR3 is 15 amino acids. Germline V gene lookup returns CDR1 SGHTA and CDR2 FQGNSA. V trimming: 4 bases; J trimming: 0 bases; junction bases outside the gene matches: 3. CDR3 sequence reads: CASSYRTSGSYEQYF. In DNA, the CDR3 is TGTGCCAGCAGCTACCGGACTAGCGGCTCCTACGAGCAGTACTTC.

The chain has TRBV27 and TRBJ2-2; tentative D call: TRBD1 (6 bases). This CDR3 is 15 amino acids long. V was shortened by 6 bases and J by 0 bases, with 11 bases between the two germline ends. The germline CDR1 and CDR2 sequences are MNHEY and SMNVEV (reference sequence). In nucleotides, the CDR3 is TGTGCCAGCAGCACCGGGACACCGAACACCGGGGAGCTGTTTTTT. The encoded protein is CASSTGTPNTGELFF.

The chain combines TRBV7-2 with TRBJ2-2; TRBD1 agrees at 7 bases. J was trimmed by 5 bases and V by 2 bases; bases with no gene match: 11. CDR3 size: 17 residues. From germline, CDR1 is SGHTA and CDR2 FQGNSA. CDR3 loop: CASSLSITTGKTGELFF. DNA for the CDR3: TGTGCCAGCAGCTTAAGTATTACGACAGGGAAAACCGGGGAGCTGTTTTTT.

The chain links TRBV19 to TRBJ1-2; 8 nucleotides agree with TRBD1. From germline, CDR1 is LNHDA and CDR2 SQIVND (reference sequence). V lost 7 bases and J lost 9; bases outside the gene matches: 19. The CDR3 spans 16 residues. In nucleotides, the CDR3 is TGTGCCAGTACCACGGGGCGACAGGGGCCAGTCGGGCGCTACACCTTC. This gives the protein CASTTGRQGPVGRYTF.

The chain employs TRBV27 and TRBJ1-2; D is possibly TRBD1 (5 bases). The CDR3 is 15 amino acids. V was cut by 1 base and J by 4 bases, with 13 bases left in between. Germline V gene lookup returns CDR1 MNHEY and CDR2 SMNVEV (reference sequence). This CDR3 is CASSLWGGGGYGYTF. As DNA, the CDR3 is TGTGCCAGCAGTTTATGGGGGGGAGGTGGCTATGGCTACACCTTC.

This clone appeared many times. V is TRBV19 and J is TRBJ1-1, with D tentatively TRBD1 (5 bases). CDR1 LNHDA and CDR2 SQIVND come from the germline V gene (reference sequence). V was cut by 2 bases and J by 1 base, with 8 bases left in between. This CDR3 is built from 14 residues. Written as DNA, the CDR3 is TGTGCCAGTAGTATATCAGGGAAGAACACTGAAGCTTTCTTT. Protein sequence: CASSISGKNTEAFF.

The chain joins TRBV9 to TRBJ1-2, with TRBD1 matching 7 bases. CDR3 length: 13 amino acids. CDR1 SGDLS and CDR2 YYNGEE come from the germline V gene. With 2 bases clipped from V and 8 bases from J, the junction kept 6 bases outside the gene matches. CDR3 in DNA: TGTGCCAGCAGCGTGTCCGACAGGGCCGGCTACACCTTC. Its translation: CASSVSDRAGYTF.